What follows describes a single T cell receptor beta chain. Germline-derived CDR1 and CDR2 are LNHDA and SQIVND (reference sequence). This CDR3 has 16 amino acids. Trimming removed 8 bases at V and 4 bases at J, with 21 bases between. The source of the sample is a study of technical replicates of blood from several donors. Produced via immunoSEQ multiplex PCR; TCRdb's table is partial and in-frame only. Of approximately 79,000 clones detected, 96% appear once; the ten largest clones hold roughly 0.35%. The sequence came from a human donor in good health. Source material: T cells isolated from PBMCs. The V and J genes are TRBV19 and TRBJ2-1; D may be TRBD1 (8 bases). Here the CDR3 DNA reads TGTGCCAGTCGCGGACAGGGAGGGAGGCAATACAATGAGCAGTTCTTC. As protein: CASRGQGGRQYNEQFF.